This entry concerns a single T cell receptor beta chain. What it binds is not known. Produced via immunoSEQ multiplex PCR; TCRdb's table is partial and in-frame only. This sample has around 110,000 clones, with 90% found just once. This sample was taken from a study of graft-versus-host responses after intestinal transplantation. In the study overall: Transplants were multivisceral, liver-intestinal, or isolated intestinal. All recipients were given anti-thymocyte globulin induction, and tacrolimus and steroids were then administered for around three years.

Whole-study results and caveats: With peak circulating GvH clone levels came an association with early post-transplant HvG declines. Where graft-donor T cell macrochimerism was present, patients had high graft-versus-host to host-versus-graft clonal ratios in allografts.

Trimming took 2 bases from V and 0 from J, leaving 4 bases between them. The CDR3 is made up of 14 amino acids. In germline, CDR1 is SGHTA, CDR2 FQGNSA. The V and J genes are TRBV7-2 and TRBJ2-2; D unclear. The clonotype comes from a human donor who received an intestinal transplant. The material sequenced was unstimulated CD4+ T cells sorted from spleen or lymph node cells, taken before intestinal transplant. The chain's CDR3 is CASSLTPNTGELFF. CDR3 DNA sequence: TGTGCCAGCAGCTTAACACCGAACACCGGGGAGCTGTTTTTT.